The 19 T cell receptor beta chains presented below share a single source sample, sequenced in a study of cytomegalovirus exposure and HLA in healthy donors. Researchers ran the PCR with 60 Vbeta and 13 Jbeta primers. Assay: immunoSEQ multiplex PCR; the TCRdb copy retains only in-frame clones and omits some. The sample lists fewer than 250,000 clones, around 79% occurring once. The source material was PBMCs. The receptors come from a male donor in good health and CMV-seronegative.

This clone was seen a handful of times. The chain couples TRBV19 to TRBJ1-5; TRBD1 might be the D (5 bases). The CDR3 runs to 14 residues. Germline V CDR1 and CDR2: LNHDA, SQIVND (reference sequence). V lost 3 bases and J lost 4, with 10 bases in between. CDR3 sequence: CASSIRAGNQPQHF. In nucleotides, the CDR3 is TGTGCCAGTAGTATCAGGGCAGGAAATCAGCCCCAGCATTTT.

This sequence joins TRBV11-2 and TRBJ1-3; D uncertain. The V and J ends lost 1 base and 6 bases respectively, with 10 bases between them. CDR1 and CDR2 from the germline V gene are SGHAT and FQNNGV. CDR3 length: 14 amino acids. As DNA, the CDR3 is TGTGCCAGCAGCTTAGTTTCGGGGATAAACACCATATATTTT. As protein: CASSLVSGINTIYF.

The chain combines TRBV9 with TRBJ2-1, with 15 bases fitting TRBD2. CDR1 and CDR2 (germline): SGDLS, YYNGEE. V shed 4 bases and J 3 bases; nucleotides not matched to a gene: 11. CDR3 length: 19 amino acids. The CDR3 region has the DNA TGTGCCAGCAGCATTAGCGGACTAGCGGGGGGGCCCTTCTACAATGAGCAGTTCTTC. Protein: CASSISGLAGGPFYNEQFF.

The V gene is TRBV4-1, the J gene TRBJ2-7; 7 nucleotides line up with TRBD1. Germline CDR1 reads MGHRA; CDR2 reads YSYEKL. This CDR3 contains 17 residues. V lost 0 bases to trimming and J lost 4 bases; unmatched junction nucleotides: 12. The CDR3 nucleotides are TGCGCCAGCAGCCAAGATTTTCAAGACAGGGCGATTTACGAGCAGTACTTC. This encodes CASSQDFQDRAIYEQYF.

CDR3 in amino acids: CASRGQGVYEQYF. CDR3 coding DNA: TGTGCCAGCAGGGGACAGGGAGTTTACGAGCAGTACTTC. The J gene is TRBJ2-7, the V gene TRBV27, with 9 bases that match TRBD1. Germline V lookup: CDR1 MNHEY, CDR2 SMNVEV (reference sequence). The CDR3 spans 13 residues. The V segment lost 6 bases and the J segment 4 bases; nucleotides outside the gene matches: 4.

The chain has TRBV10-1 and TRBJ2-3; 10 bases line up with TRBD2. The CDR3 consists of 14 residues. V lost 7 bases, J lost 6 bases, and 7 bases stayed unmatched. The germline V gene encodes CDR1 WNHNN and CDR2 SYGVQD (reference sequence). CDR3 region: CASNRAGGRDTQYF. As DNA, the CDR3 is TGCGCCAGCAATCGAGCGGGAGGGAGGGATACGCAGTATTTT.

The chain employs TRBV6-5 and TRBJ1-2; no reliable D call. Germline CDR1 and CDR2: MNHEY and SVGAGI. V lost 10 bases and J 3 bases, leaving 21 bases between the germline ends. The CDR3 is 15 residues long. In nucleotides, the CDR3 is TGTGCCACCAAGTTGGCCTTCGGAGGCCACTATGGCTACACCTTC. Protein sequence: CATKLAFGGHYGYTF.

J is TRBJ2-5 and V is TRBV28; 7 bases are a match to TRBD1. CDR1 is MDHEN and CDR2 is SYDVKM in the germline V gene. There are 17 residues in the CDR3. J gave up 4 bases and V 7 bases, and 18 bases lay outside the gene matches. The CDR3: CASIKGGRGFVVETQYF. CDR3 in DNA: TGTGCCAGCATAAAAGGGGGCAGGGGGTTCGTTGTAGAGACCCAGTACTTC.

J is TRBJ1-3 and V is TRBV6-5; 9 bases are shared with TRBD1. The junction had 7 bases not matched to a gene; V was cut back by 6 bases and J by 4 bases. The germline gives CDR1 MNHEY, CDR2 SVGAGI. The CDR3 has 15 amino acids. Here the CDR3 reads CASRPGQGIGNTIYF. As DNA, the CDR3 is TGTGCCAGCAGGCCCGGACAGGGGATCGGAAACACCATATATTTT.

This chain uses TRBV5-1 with TRBJ2-2; 7 nucleotides line up with TRBD2. The CDR3 covers 16 residues. V lost 4 bases, J lost 6 bases, and 12 bases stayed unmatched. Germline CDR1 and CDR2: SGHRS and YFSETQ. CDR3 loop: CASSPIGAGEPGELFF. CDR3 sequence (DNA): TGCGCCAGCAGCCCTATTGGGGCGGGAGAGCCCGGGGAGCTGTTTTTT.

The chain has TRBV27 and TRBJ2-1, with 8 bases aligning to TRBD1. Germline CDR1 is MNHEY and CDR2 is SMNVEV (reference sequence). V trimming: 3 bases; J trimming: 6 bases; junction bases outside the gene matches: 4. CDR3 length: 14 amino acids. The CDR3 spells CASSFGQGFNEQFF. DNA for the CDR3: TGTGCCAGCAGTTTTGGACAGGGCTTCAATGAGCAGTTCTTC.

This clone was counted a single time. The rearrangement links TRBV5-1 to TRBJ2-5; unclear D gene. The CDR3 runs 14 residues. V was clipped by 1 base and J by 5 bases, with 12 bases between them. Germline V gene sequence: CDR1 SGHRS, CDR2 YFSETQ. For the CDR3, the DNA is TGCGCCAGCAGCTTGAGCCCGTTCCCGGAGACCCAGTACTTC. Amino acids: CASSLSPFPETQYF.

The chain combines TRBV5-6 with TRBJ2-1; perhaps TRBD1 as D (5 bases). Germline V lookup: CDR1 SGHDT, CDR2 YYEEEE. V was trimmed by 3 bases and J by 7 bases, leaving 8 bases between them. The CDR3 has 12 residues. CDR3 sequence (DNA): TGTGCCAGCAGCTCAACAGGTAATGAGCAGTTCTTC. This codes for CASSSTGNEQFF.

As concerns this clone: Different DNA sequences within this sample yield the same CDR3. The chain is built from TRBV27 and TRBJ2-7, with D possibly being TRBD2 (6 bases). This CDR3 is built from 15 residues. Looked up from germline, CDR1 is MNHEY and CDR2 is SMNVEV (reference sequence). V was cut by 5 bases and J by 4 bases, with 18 bases left in between. The CDR3 region has the DNA TGTGCCAGCAGTCCCAAGCAGACTAGATTATACGAGCAGTACTTC. Translated, it gives CASSPKQTRLYEQYF.

This chain uses TRBV11-2 with TRBJ2-4; a possible D gene is TRBD1 (5 bases). The CDR3 extends over 15 amino acids. In germline, CDR1 is SGHAT, CDR2 FQNNGV. V was clipped by 3 bases and J by 0 bases, with 9 bases between them. CDR3 nucleotides: TGTGCCAGCAGCTTGCAGGGTCTAGCCAAAAACATTCAGTACTTC. Its protein product is CASSLQGLAKNIQYF.

This clone has only a few counts. The rearrangement links TRBV5-5 to TRBJ1-5, with a possible D match to TRBD1 (6 bases). This CDR3 region has 14 residues. The germline V and J ends were trimmed by 4 bases and 4 bases, with 12 bases remaining between them. CDR1 is SGHKS and CDR2 is YYEKEE in the germline V gene (reference sequence). The CDR3 coding sequence is TGTGCCAGCAGCCTGTGGCAGGGGAATCAGCCCCAGCATTTT. It translates to CASSLWQGNQPQHF.

The rearrangement uses TRBV4-1 and TRBJ2-3; 11 bases are shared with TRBD2. The V gene end was trimmed by 2 bases and the J gene end by 1 base; junction bases not matched to a gene: 2. From germline, CDR1 is MGHRA and CDR2 YSYEKL. The CDR3 runs 16 residues. CDR3 in DNA: TGCGCCAGCAGCCAACTAGCGGGGGGTGGCACAGATACGCAGTATTTT. Translating it yields CASSQLAGGGTDTQYF.

V and J are TRBV7-9 and TRBJ1-1; D may be TRBD1 (6 bases). The CDR3 loop spans 14 amino acids. The germline V gene encodes CDR1 SEHNR and CDR2 FQNEAQ (reference sequence). V was trimmed by 5 bases and J by 3 bases, leaving 13 bases between them. The CDR3 DNA sequence: TGTGCCAGCAGCCGGGTGGGGGCAGACACTGAAGCTTTCTTT. It translates to CASSRVGADTEAFF. The full variable domain, its missing parts supplied by reference TRBV7-9 and TRBJ1-1, is DTGVSQNPRHKITKRGQNVTFRCDPISEHNRLYWYRQTLGQGPEFLTYFQNEAQLEKSRLLSDRFSAERPKGSFSTLEIQRTEQGDSAMYLCASSRVGADTEAFFGQGTRLTVV.

This clone was picked up one time. The chain has TRBV19 and TRBJ1-5; unclear D gene. This CDR3 contains 16 residues. Trimming left V 7 bases short and J 1 base short, with 17 bases between. CDR1 and CDR2 (germline): LNHDA, SQIVND (reference sequence). CDR3 in amino acids: CASTYVGQVSNQPQHF. CDR3 coding DNA: TGTGCCAGTACCTATGTAGGCCAGGTGAGCAATCAGCCCCAGCATTTT.